The source of this T cell receptor beta chain is a study of cytomegalovirus exposure and HLA in healthy donors (dated by TCRdb to about 2017). As for the study more broadly: An earlier analysis of approximately 550 of the donors reported 250 to 300 Gb of sequence data and 117 million unique TCR beta sequences from 150 million to 200 million T cells. Approximately 310 gigabases of sequencing data and 70 million to 100 million unique TCR sequences were included in an early release covering about 700 HLA-typed donors. The genetic ancestry cluster associated with self-reported Caucasian donors included 81% of the roughly 360 genotyped donors. The aim of the study was to test whether cataloging public T cell receptors could identify signatures of past pathogen exposure. The study used immunosequencing to profile the T cell repertoires of more than 650 subjects and linked those repertoires to cytomegalovirus serostatus. Besides the first cohort of about 730 subjects, a separate validation cohort made up of over a hundred different subjects was used. To predict cytomegalovirus infection status, the study combined high-throughput TCR immunosequencing, statistical association of individual TCRs with disease status, and machine learning. To study patterns of TCR occurrence, a later analysis re-analyzed previously published TCR beta repertoires from 550 to 800 donors and added high-resolution HLA genotyping. The later analysis used no new phenotypic data to find candidate immune exposures, relying instead on TCR beta sequences and their occurrence across donors. An earlier analysis of around 640 of the donors used high-throughput TCR beta sequencing to judge whether each TCR beta V gene segment behaved as functional or pseudogenic. Donor age, sex, ethnicity and CMV serostatus were collected together with the repertoire data. In a later genetic analysis, genome-wide SNP genotypes for about three fifths of the roughly 670 donors were used, and that subset was treated as a discovery cohort. Every repertoire in the discovery cohort had been generated on one and the same sequencing platform. Class I and class II HLA loci were covered by the typing at four-digit resolution. Typing coverage differed by locus: A, B, C, DRB1 and DQB1 were typed in roughly 620-640 donors, DQA1 in 522, DPA1 in 606, and DPB1 in just under 490. A few DR-DQ haplotypes were treated as single units for association and clustering because of strong linkage in the cohort. Among roughly 400 genotyped donors of the cohort, an average of roughly 230,000 unique TCR beta nucleotide sequences was sequenced per donor, of which about 19% were non-productive. Summary of the overall study and its limitations: A few of the identified cytomegalovirus-associated TCR beta chains were confirmed in vitro to be specific for cytomegalovirus antigens. According to a later analysis, most CMV-associated TCR beta chains appeared to be HLA-restricted, and the HLA associations seemed to be driven largely by CMV exposure. In a later genetic analysis, a missense DCLRE1C variant was associated with V-gene and J-gene trimming of TCR beta chains, and the association was replicated in an independent cohort. According to a later analysis, TCR association rates differed among HLA loci, with DRB1 alleles showing the most associated TCRs and HLA-C alleles showing the fewest. Linkage disequilibrium might explain the correlated functional status among segregating V segments, but an unknown experimental factor could not be excluded. Cytomegalovirus status was reported to be diagnosed by the classifier with high specificity and sensitivity in both the original and validation cohorts. Some IMGT-functional V segments, including TRBV6-2 and TRBV6-3, could not be told apart with the 87-base-pair reads, so those segments were excluded. In a later analysis, several top co-occurrence clusters were reported to appear linked to parvovirus B19, influenza, CMV and Epstein-Barr virus. While some public TCRs were present in many individuals, most TCR sequences turned up only very rarely across donors. Because HLA typing was missing for some donors at each locus, association tests included only the typed subset. The sequencing pipeline was judged likely to have produced a cluster of highly shared sequence variants as a technical artifact. At a false discovery rate of 0.05, a later analysis linked about 17,000 TCR beta sequences to specific HLA alleles. A further reported finding was that TCR beta sequences accurately predicted the HLA-A and HLA-B alleles for most subjects in the first cohort. Roughly uniform sequencing depth across donors was assumed in presence/absence analyses, although this assumption may not hold. An earlier analysis of around 540 of the donors showed that most TCR beta V segments appeared in productive rearrangements either about 87% or about 30% of the time, which broadly matched IMGT annotations. Compared with the roughly 700-donor mean, donors in an Asian-associated ancestry cluster had fewer N-insertions in productive TCRs, according to a later genetic analysis. Approximately 18 rarely observed V segments, including chromosome 9 orphons, were excluded from the earlier analysis of some 590 of the donors because counts were too low. In a later analysis, HLA-associated TCR beta chains showed more clonal expansion and lower generation probabilities than non-associated chains that were equally common. When HLA alleles, especially DR and DQ, strongly co-occurred, TCR associations were difficult to assign to individual alleles. According to the authors, the approach could potentially be generalized to other disease states and immunological phenotypes. Only TCR beta chains were sequenced in this cohort, and the absence of alpha or paired-chain data limited detectable features. A total of fewer than 200 TCR beta chains were listed by the study as associated with cytomegalovirus. For the cohort, immune exposure information was limited to CMV serostatus.

The cohort comprised some 680 healthy bone marrow donors. At the time of sampling, all cohort members were nominally healthy, though unrecorded immune exposures were likely present. The donor tested CMV seropositive and was one of the 289 seropositive cohort members. A peripheral blood sample was collected from each donor, and TCR beta sequencing was performed on peripheral blood mononuclear cells. Genomic DNA extraction from the blood cell samples was performed with the Qiagen DNeasy Blood Extraction Kit. On this clone: The specificity of this receptor is unknown.

Taken from cysteine to phenylalanine, the CDR3 has 14 residues. The entry retains the CDR3 DNA only, 42 bases that are in frame from base 1. Taken from the germline V gene, the CDR1 and CDR2 loops are LGHNA and YSLEER. V is cut by 6 bases and J by 5 bases, and the space between the germline ends is 13 bases. Libraries were built with the immunoSEQ multiplex PCR assay. The multiplex PCR relied on a mix of 60 forward primers for TCR Vbeta segments and 13 reverse primers for TCR Jbeta segments. The CDR3 region of rearranged TCR beta genes was amplified from genomic DNA with a multiplex PCR assay. On the Illumina HiSeq System, the amplified TCR beta libraries were sequenced as 87-base-pair reads. Under the source paper's analysis protocol: A later analysis tallied about 77 million unique TCR beta chains across the 700 or so repertoires, and approximately 12 million of those chains were shared by two or more donors. Raw reads were error-corrected and collapsed into unique sequences with a nearest-neighbor algorithm that merged closely related sequences to remove PCR and sequencing errors. Alignment of CDR3 sequences to IMGT reference sequences was used to assign V, D and J gene segments. For a sequence to be retained, a match of at least six nucleotides was required to both a V gene segment and a J gene segment. A rearrangement was called productive if the CDR3 had no stop codons and remained in frame with V and J, and every other rearrangement was called non-productive. CDR3 was defined according to IMGT convention as the region running from the second conserved V-encoded cysteine to the conserved J-encoded phenylalanine. The earlier analysis of 500 to 650 of the donors excluded any sequence lacking an unambiguous match to a single V gene segment. In an earlier analysis of 450 to 700 of the donors, V segments were called functional above 56.7% productive rearrangements and were called segregating when the between-donor standard deviation exceeded 5%. A statistical classification framework was built for diagnosing cytomegalovirus status from the catalog of TCR beta chain sequences. A later analysis assigned V and J genes by comparing TCR nucleotide sequences with IMGT/GENE-DB human TR gene sequences. A later analysis assigned CDR3 sequences and most-parsimonious VDJ recombination scenarios with the TCRdist pipeline. In a later analysis, every TCR beta chain was defined by the combination of its CDR3 amino acid sequence and its V-gene family, and reads without a unique V-gene family were dropped. As a way to deal with suspected cross-contamination and a sequencing artifact, a later analysis dropped hundreds of nucleotide sequences that were highly shared and had low generation probability. In a later analysis, a clonal expansion index for each public chain was calculated from normalized within-repertoire ranks of inferred template counts. A later analysis computed generation probabilities with a VDJ recombination model fitted to out-of-frame rearrangements, and checked the results against IGoR. In a later analysis, hypergeometric tests were used to score TCR-TCR, TCR-HLA and TCR-CMV co-occurrence, with a repertoire-size bias correction applied to TCR pairs. A later analysis estimated false discovery rates by permuting HLA or CMV assignments 20 times. In a later analysis, co-occurring TCRs were grouped with DBSCAN, and TCRdist sequence similarity was added when clustering was performed within HLA-allele-positive subsets. Repertoires with fewer than 30,000 or more than 120,000 public chains, plus five repertoires with anomalous nucleotide sharing, were excluded from co-occurrence clustering. TCRdb mirrors the immuneACCESS table, restricted to in-frame sequences. Some clones are absent from its copies; in checked studies, under half trace to an unresolved V gene, and the reason for the others is unknown. V and J calls and clone size are as listed in that table; D and trimming were resolved from the DNA. For this sample, the table gives roughly 100,000 clones. The top ten hold 15% of the sample.

The sequence came from a middle-aged man in good health and CMV-seropositive. Sequenced sample: PBMCs. This chain is built from TRBV4-3 and TRBJ2-2, and the D gene may be TRBD2, 5 bases matching. The bases are TGCGCCAGCAGACCTGAGGGCGGTACCGGGGAGCTGTTTTTT. It translates as CASRPEGGTGELFF.